This T cell receptor beta chain was identified in a study of T-cell memory formation after mild COVID-19. As for the study in general: Clusters were largely donor specific. Study-wide results and limits: For contracting clones, CD4+ ones sat mainly in CM and EM, CD8+ in EMRA. Cross-reactive memory seemingly joined, as some responding clones were found in pre-infection memory.

The CDR3 is made up of 17 amino acids. CDR1 is SGHKS, CDR2 YYEKEE, per germline (reference sequence). V trimming: 1 base; J trimming: 0 bases; junction bases outside the gene matches: 6. Sample barcodes and UMIs were carried by the TCR alpha and TCR beta cDNA libraries that 5'RACE generated with constant-segment primers. TCRdb independently ran MiXCR on the 5' RACE reads; one entry per CDR3 protein. Of under 600,000 distinct CDR3 sequences listed, less than 25% are singletons. This clonotype has more than one count but fewer than ten. What it recognizes is unknown. Material: PBMCs or a T cell subset sorted from them (not recorded which). This clonotype originated in an adult woman who had mild COVID-19 (a few samples of this study predate the infection). Cell type and time point are not known. The V gene is TRBV5-5, the J gene TRBJ2-7; 11 nucleotides line up with TRBD2. CDR3 sequence (DNA): TGTGCCAGCAGCTTGCGGCTAGCGGGGGGCCGCTCCTACGAGCAGTACTTC. Amino acid sequence: CASSLRLAGGRSYEQYF.